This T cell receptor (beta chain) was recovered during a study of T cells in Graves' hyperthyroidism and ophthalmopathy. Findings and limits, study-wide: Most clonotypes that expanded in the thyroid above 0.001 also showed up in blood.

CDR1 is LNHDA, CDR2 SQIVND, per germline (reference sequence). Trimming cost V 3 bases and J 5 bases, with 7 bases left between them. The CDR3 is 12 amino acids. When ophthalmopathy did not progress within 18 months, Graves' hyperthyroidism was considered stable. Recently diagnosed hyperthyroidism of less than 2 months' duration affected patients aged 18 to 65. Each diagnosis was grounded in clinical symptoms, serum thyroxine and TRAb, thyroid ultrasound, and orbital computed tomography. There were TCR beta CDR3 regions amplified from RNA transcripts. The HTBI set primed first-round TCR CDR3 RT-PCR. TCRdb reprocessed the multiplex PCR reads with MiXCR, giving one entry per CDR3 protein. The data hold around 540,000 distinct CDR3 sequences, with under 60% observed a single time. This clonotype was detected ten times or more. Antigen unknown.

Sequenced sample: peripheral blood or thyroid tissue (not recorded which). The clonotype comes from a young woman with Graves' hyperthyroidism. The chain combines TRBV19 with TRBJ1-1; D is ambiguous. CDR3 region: CASSIGRTEAFF. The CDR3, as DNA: TGTGCCAGTAGTATCGGGAGGACTGAAGCTTTCTTT.